This TCR beta chain was obtained from a study of shared clonotypes between healthy human individuals. Findings of the study overall: Genetic and exposure-history diversity was limited by the few donors. Estimated clonotype richness was generally higher in naive than memory subsets. Clonotypes that were shared across a handful of donors made up about 5.1% of naive CD4 clonotypes.

Partitioning of CD4+ cells yielded a CD45RA+ naive subset and a CD45RA-negative memory subset. The CDR3 runs to 12 residues. Trimming took off 4 bases at V and 1 base at J, with 7 bases between the two ends. Germline CDR1 is SQVTM and CDR2 is ANQGSEA. To note about this clone: What it binds is not known.

Generated by immunoSEQ multiplex PCR, the TCRdb table keeps only in-frame clones and is missing some. Of some 2.3 million clones detected, more than 85% appear once; the ten largest clones hold 0.39%. V is TRBV29-1 and J is TRBJ2-5; the D gene is possibly TRBD2 (5 bases). This sequence was found in a man aged 18 to 29 in good health. Some clones in this sample may be carry-over from other donors' samples. Sequences were obtained from naive CD4+ T cells from PBMCs. Subset denoted: CD45RA+ positively selected. The CDR3 reads CSVASSQETQYF. The DNA for the CDR3 is TGCAGCGTTGCTAGCTCCCAAGAGACCCAGTACTTC.